The next 16 T cell receptor beta chains were all read from a single sample in a study of early T cells in non-severe SARS-CoV-2 infection. TCRdb itself ran the 5' RACE reads through MiXCR, one entry per CDR3 protein. Of some 98,000 distinct CDR3 sequences in the sample, about 10% were seen once. Sequenced sample: whole blood. The receptors shown here come from an adult who was a healthcare worker with PCR-confirmed SARS-CoV-2 infection or an uninfected control (not recorded which).

The sample holds many counts of this clonotype. The genes are TRBV27 and TRBJ2-7; possible D gene TRBD1, 6 bases. The CDR3 runs 16 residues. The germline V gene encodes CDR1 MNHEY and CDR2 SMNVEV (reference sequence). Trimming removed 3 bases from V and 3 bases from J, with 18 bases in between. CDR3 sequence: CASSLSPGASLYEQYF. CDR3 sequence (DNA): TGTGCCAGCAGTTTGTCCCCAGGGGCCTCTCTCTACGAGCAGTACTTC.

CDR3 sequence reads: CASSLSGDNSPLHF. The CDR3 nucleotides read TGTGCCAGCAGTTTATCAGGGGATAATTCACCCCTCCACTTT. The gene calls are TRBV28 and TRBJ1-6; weak D call: TRBD1 (6 bases). In germline, CDR1 is MDHEN, CDR2 SYDVKM. The CDR3 contains 14 residues. The V gene lost 1 base and the J gene lost 5 bases, with 6 bases spanning the gap.

This clonotype showed up just a few times. The chain combines TRBV11-2 with TRBJ2-1, with 13 nucleotides matching TRBD2. After removal of 5 bases from V and 11 bases from J, the junction contained 9 bases not matched to a gene. Germline loops: CDR1 SGHAT, CDR2 FQNNGV. The CDR3 totals 15 residues. Here the CDR3 DNA reads TGTGCCAGCAGCCCTACTAGCGGGAGGGGTACCAAGCAGTTCTTC. Translation gives CASSPTSGRGTKQFF.

The chain employs TRBV13 and TRBJ2-7, with a tentative D call TRBD2 (6 bases). The CDR3 has 14 residues. The V gene lost 4 bases and the J gene lost 2 bases, with 12 bases spanning the gap. Germline CDR1 PRHDT, CDR2 FYEKMQ (reference sequence). Written as DNA, the CDR3 is TGTGCCAGCAGCTCCCCGGGGGTTGCCTACGAGCAGTACTTC. Its translation is CASSSPGVAYEQYF.

This clonotype was seen only a few times. The genes are TRBV20-1 and TRBJ2-7; 14 nucleotides match TRBD2. The germline V gene encodes CDR1 DFQATT and CDR2 SNEGSKA (reference sequence). This CDR3 has 14 residues. V lost 5 bases, J lost 5 bases, and 5 bases stayed unmatched. DNA for the CDR3: TGCAGTGCTGGGACTAGCGGGAGTGAAGACGAGCAGTACTTC. It specifies CSAGTSGSEDEQYF.

The table lists this clonotype with many counts. CDR3 sequence (DNA): TGTGCCAGCAGTTTAATGTCGGGTCTCGATGAGCAGTTCTTC. The encoded protein is CASSLMSGLDEQFF. J is TRBJ2-1 and V is TRBV12-3 or TRBV12-4, with unresolved D. This CDR3 spans 14 amino acids. V was trimmed by 2 bases and J by 8 bases, leaving 13 bases between them.

V and J are TRBV5-1 and TRBJ2-1; D gene uncertain. V lost 0 bases and J 5 bases, leaving 9 bases between the germline ends. This CDR3 region has 14 residues. Germline CDR1 is SGHRS and CDR2 is YFSETQ. The CDR3 region is CASSLEHNHNEQFF. DNA of the CDR3: TGCGCCAGCAGCTTGGAGCACAACCACAATGAGCAGTTCTTC.

There are many counts of this clonotype. V and J are TRBV6-1 and TRBJ1-6; D is possibly TRBD1 (5 bases). The CDR3 totals 17 residues. The germline V gene has CDR1 MNHNS and CDR2 SASEGT. V was shortened by 7 bases and J by 12 bases, with 28 bases between the two germline ends. The CDR3 DNA is TGTGCCAGCAACTACCCTCTGGGACTTGGGGTCTTTGGACCCCTCCACTTT. Its protein product is CASNYPLGLGVFGPLHF.

This chain uses TRBV18 with TRBJ2-7, with 10 bases aligning to TRBD1. This CDR3 is built from 14 residues. CDR1 and CDR2 from the germline V gene are KGHSH and LQKENI. Germline trimming cut 2 bases from V and 4 bases from J; bases unmatched to any gene: 2. DNA for the CDR3: TGTGCCAGCTCACCAGGGGGACAGGGGTACGAGCAGTACTTC. This translates into CASSPGGQGYEQYF.

In nucleotides, the CDR3 is TGCAGCGTTGAAGATCGAGCGGGACAGGCGTTCTTC. Translating gives CSVEDRAGQAFF. This chain joins TRBV29-1 and TRBJ2-1; weak D call: TRBD1 (8 bases). Germline V gene sequence: CDR1 SQVTM, CDR2 ANQGSEA. Trimming took 0 bases from V and 15 from J, leaving 15 bases between them. The CDR3 is made up of 12 amino acids.

This clonotype showed up many times. This chain uses TRBV20-1 with TRBJ1-5; no clear D. This CDR3 has 13 residues. Germline CDR1 reads DFQATT; CDR2 reads SNEGSKA (reference sequence). Trimming shortened V by 1 base and J by 9 bases, and 13 bases separated the two germline ends. The CDR3 region is CSARVRPGPPQHF. The CDR3, as DNA: TGCAGTGCTAGAGTCAGACCCGGTCCGCCCCAGCATTTT.

Many counts were recorded for this clonotype. This rearrangement joins TRBV12-3 or TRBV12-4 to TRBJ2-7; possible D gene TRBD1, 6 bases. V lost 4 bases, J lost 7 bases, and 8 bases lay in between. The CDR3 extends over 11 amino acids. CDR3 amino acids: CASSYGQEQYF. CDR3 nucleotide sequence: TGTGCCAGCAGTTATGGACAGGAGCAGTACTTC.

A few counts support this clonotype. CDR3 amino acids: CASGPRTEAFF. The CDR3 DNA reads TGTGCCAGCGGACCAAGGACAGAAGCTTTCTTT. The chain has TRBV28 and TRBJ1-1, with TRBD1 as a possible D gene (5 bases). Germline CDR1 and CDR2: MDHEN and SYDVKM. The length of the CDR3 is 11 residues. Trimming shortened V by 8 bases and J by 8 bases, and 12 bases separated the two germline ends.

This clonotype was recorded a few times. The chain links TRBV29-1 to TRBJ2-2, with D uncertain. CDR1 and CDR2 (germline): SQVTM, ANQGSEA. V was pared by 4 bases and J by 1 base, with 4 bases between. This CDR3 region has 12 residues. CDR3 sequence (DNA): TGCAGCGTTGTTATGAACACCGGGGAGCTGTTTTTT. Protein product: CSVVMNTGELFF.

The chain has TRBV23-1 and TRBJ2-7, with 9 nucleotides matching TRBD1. TRBV23-1 is an ORF, and what it does is uncertain. Trimming cost V 2 bases and J 2 bases; bases outside gene matches: 4. CDR3 size: 15 residues. The CDR3 DNA follows: TGCGCCAGCAGTCAAATTGGGACAGGGCCCTACGAGCAGTACTTC. This gives the protein CASSQIGTGPYEQYF.

This clonotype was seen more than once but under ten times. The chain is built from TRBV6-1 and TRBJ2-7, with 9 bases matching TRBD2. Germline V lookup: CDR1 MNHNS, CDR2 SASEGT. The CDR3 extends over 14 amino acids. With 6 bases clipped from V and 2 bases from J, the junction kept 5 bases outside the gene matches. CDR3 protein: CASRPSGTTYEQYF. In DNA, the CDR3 is TGTGCCAGCAGACCTAGCGGGACTACCTACGAGCAGTACTTC.